The sequence of this T cell receptor beta chain was determined in a study of T cell responses to AZD1222 COVID-19 vaccine (dated by TCRdb to about 2021). About the investigation overall: AZD1222 recipients with second doses at about 4 weeks or about 12 weeks were pooled, because spike-specific TCR depth and breadth did not differ between schedules. A total of around 240 trial participants underwent TCR sequencing, of whom roughly 210 had received two doses of AZD1222 and about 25 had received two doses of the MenACWY control vaccine. Trial participants were enrolled by age into 18-55, 56-69 and 70-plus year subgroups, with approximately 160, 26 and 62 TCR-sequenced participants respectively.

This clone was detected a few times. Its target antigen remains unknown. Per-base quality was not reported, and no clone a single base away is much larger than it. The CDR3 regions of human TCRbeta chains were analyzed by immunosequencing. Turning to the authors' computational methods: TCRs in the repertoires were compared against a reference library of SARS-CoV-2-specific TCRs that had been generated with the MIRA antigen-specificity platform. Breadth was defined as the fraction of unique TCRs that were SARS-CoV-2-associated, and depth was defined as the fraction of total T cells that were SARS-CoV-2-associated. Using the MIRA data, each spike-specific TCR was assigned both to the spike region to which the TCR was reactive and to a CD4 or CD8 class. Log10-transformed breadth and depth values were compared by one-way ANOVA with Sidak's multiple comparisons tests. What TCRdb holds here is the immuneACCESS table cut down to in-frame rearrangements. Part of the clones is not present; checked against another copy, under half of the missing clones reflect an unresolved V gene, and the others are unexplained. V and J calls and clone size are those listed in that table; D and trimming were worked out from the DNA. For this sample there are 130,000 or so clones; around 84% appear just once. More than 10% of the sample comes from the top ten.

Overall study results and their limits: CD4 TCRs associated with the vaccine covered the entire spike protein, and the dominant responses were in regions 160-218 and 743-854. Most participants were white British and females outnumbered males, and the authors suggested that clonal diversity may have been underestimated. Because no day 14 peak-response samples were available, the repertoires could be characterized only after the peak T cell response. After two AZD1222 doses, both the breadth and the depth of spike-specific TCRs were significantly higher than at day 0 and than in MenACWY recipients. Conclusions about previously exposed vaccinees are limited, since just a handful of AZD1222 recipients were seropositive for SARS-CoV-2 at baseline. Nearly half of unique spike-specific TCRs reportedly recognized epitopes outside regions mutated in the B.1.351 and B.1.1.7 variants. The 56-69-year group was small, and its depth increase did not reach significance, likely because of low power.

The time point label, read with the paper, signifies: baseline before first vaccination. Vaccinee samples came from UK trials COV001 and COV002, including a single-blind randomized controlled phase 2/3 trial of AZD1222 (ChAdOx1 nCoV-19) in healthy adults. For TCRbeta chain sequencing, PBMC samples from trial participants were taken at day 0 and at day 28 after the second dose. The sequences come from peripheral blood, collected on day 0 of AZD1222 vaccination. The sequence was collected from an adult in good health.

DNA sequence: TGTGCCAGCAGTTTATCCAGCGGGAGTGTTGCCGGGGAGCTGTTTTTT. Translated, this gives CASSLSSGSVAGELFF. This chain joins TRBV27 to TRBJ2-2; 8 bases in the middle match TRBD2. CDR1 and CDR2 are drawn from the germline V gene (reference sequence): MNHEY, SMNVEV. The CDR3 sequence holds 16 residues, the cysteine and phenylalanine included. Only the CDR3 part of the read is kept: 48 bases, read in frame from the first base. V loses 0 bases at its end and J loses 6 bases; junction bases beyond the gene matches: 6.